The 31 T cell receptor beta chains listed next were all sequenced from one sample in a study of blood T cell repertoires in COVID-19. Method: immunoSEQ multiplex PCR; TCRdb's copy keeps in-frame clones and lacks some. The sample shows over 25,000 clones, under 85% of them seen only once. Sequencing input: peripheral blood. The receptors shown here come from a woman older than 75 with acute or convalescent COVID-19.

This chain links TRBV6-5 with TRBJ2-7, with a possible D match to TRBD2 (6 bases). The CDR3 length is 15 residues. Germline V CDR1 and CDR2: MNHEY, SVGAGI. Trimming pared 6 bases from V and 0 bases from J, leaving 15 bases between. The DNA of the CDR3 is TGTGCCAGCAGAACCACTAGCATCGACTCCTACGAGCAGTACTTC. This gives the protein CASRTTSIDSYEQYF.

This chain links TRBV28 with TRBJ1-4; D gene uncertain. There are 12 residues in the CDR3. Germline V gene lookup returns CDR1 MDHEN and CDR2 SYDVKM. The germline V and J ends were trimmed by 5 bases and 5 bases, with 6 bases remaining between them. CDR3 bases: TGTGCCAGCAGTCTGTCCAATGAAAAACTGTTTTTT. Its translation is CASSLSNEKLFF.

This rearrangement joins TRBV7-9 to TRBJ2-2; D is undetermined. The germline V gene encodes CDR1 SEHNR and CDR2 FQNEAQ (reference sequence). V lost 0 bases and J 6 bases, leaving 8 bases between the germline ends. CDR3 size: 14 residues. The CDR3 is CASSLAQTSGELFF. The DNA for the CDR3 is TGTGCCAGCAGCTTAGCGCAGACTTCCGGGGAGCTGTTTTTT.

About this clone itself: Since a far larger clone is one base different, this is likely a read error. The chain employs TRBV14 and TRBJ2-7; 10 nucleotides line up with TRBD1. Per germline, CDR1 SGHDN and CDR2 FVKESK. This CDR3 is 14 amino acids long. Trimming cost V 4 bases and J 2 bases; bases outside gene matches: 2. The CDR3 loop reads CASSPGTGAYEQYF. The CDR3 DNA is TGTGCCAGCAGCCCAGGGACAGGGGCCTACGAGCAGTACTTC.

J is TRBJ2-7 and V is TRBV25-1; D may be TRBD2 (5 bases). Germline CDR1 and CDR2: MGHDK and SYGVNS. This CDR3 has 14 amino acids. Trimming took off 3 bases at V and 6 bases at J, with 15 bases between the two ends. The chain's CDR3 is CASSDEGSGSEQYF. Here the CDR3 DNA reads TGTGCCAGCAGTGACGAGGGAAGCGGCTCCGAGCAGTACTTC.

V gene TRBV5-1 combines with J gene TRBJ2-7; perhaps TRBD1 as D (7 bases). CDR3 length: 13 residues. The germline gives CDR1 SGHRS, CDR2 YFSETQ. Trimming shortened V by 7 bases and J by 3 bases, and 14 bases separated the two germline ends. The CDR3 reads CASGEAGGYEQYF. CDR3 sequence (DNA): TGCGCCAGCGGGGAGGCAGGGGGCTACGAGCAGTACTTC.

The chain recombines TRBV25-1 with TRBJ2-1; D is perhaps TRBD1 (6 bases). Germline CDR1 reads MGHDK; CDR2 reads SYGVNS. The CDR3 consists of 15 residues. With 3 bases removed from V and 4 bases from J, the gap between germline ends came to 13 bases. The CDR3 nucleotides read TGTGCCAGCAGTGATCTAGGGACAATATACAATGAGCAGTTCTTC. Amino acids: CASSDLGTIYNEQFF.

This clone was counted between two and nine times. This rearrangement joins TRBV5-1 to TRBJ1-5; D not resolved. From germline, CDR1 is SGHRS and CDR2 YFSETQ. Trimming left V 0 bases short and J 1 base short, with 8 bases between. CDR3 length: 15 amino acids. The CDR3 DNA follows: TGCGCCAGCAGCTTGGACGGTATGAGCAATCAGCCCCAGCATTTT. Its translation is CASSLDGMSNQPQHF.

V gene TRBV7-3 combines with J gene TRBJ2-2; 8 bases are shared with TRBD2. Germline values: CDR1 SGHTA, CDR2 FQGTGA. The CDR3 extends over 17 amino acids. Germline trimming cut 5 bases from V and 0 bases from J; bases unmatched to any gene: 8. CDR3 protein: CASSPRGGLANTGELFF. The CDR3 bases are TGTGCCAGCAGCCCCCGGGGGGGCCTTGCGAACACCGGGGAGCTGTTTTTT.

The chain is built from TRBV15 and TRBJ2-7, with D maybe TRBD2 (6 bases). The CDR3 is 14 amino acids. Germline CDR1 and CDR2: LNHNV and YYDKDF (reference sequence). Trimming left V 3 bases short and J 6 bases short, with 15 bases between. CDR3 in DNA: TGTGCCACCAGCAGTCCCTGGCAGGGAGGCGAGCAGTACTTC. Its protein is CATSSPWQGGEQYF. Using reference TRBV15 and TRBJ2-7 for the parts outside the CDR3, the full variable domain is DAMVIQNPRYQVTQFGKPVTLSCSQTLNHNVMYWYQQKSSQAPKLLFHYYDKDFNNEADTPDNFQSRRPNTSFCFLDIRSPGLGDTAMYLCATSSPWQGGEQYFGPGTRLTVT.

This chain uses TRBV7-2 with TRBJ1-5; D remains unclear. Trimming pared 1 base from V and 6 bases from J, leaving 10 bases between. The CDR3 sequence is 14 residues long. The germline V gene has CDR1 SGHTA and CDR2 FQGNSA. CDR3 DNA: TGTGCCAGCAGCTTAGTGCCGGAGGGTCAGCCCCAGCATTTT. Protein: CASSLVPEGQPQHF. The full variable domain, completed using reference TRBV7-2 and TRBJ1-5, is GAGVSQSPSNKVTEKGKDVELRCDPISGHTALYWYRQSLGQGLEFLIYFQGNSAPDKSGLPSDRFSAERTGGSVSTLTIQRTQQEDSAVYLCASSLVPEGQPQHFGDGTRLSIL.

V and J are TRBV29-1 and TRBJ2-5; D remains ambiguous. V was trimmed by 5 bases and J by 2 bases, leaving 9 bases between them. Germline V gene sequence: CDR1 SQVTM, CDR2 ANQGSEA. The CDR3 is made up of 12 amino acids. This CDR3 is CSVSAQQETQYF. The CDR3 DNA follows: TGCAGCGTTAGTGCTCAGCAAGAGACCCAGTACTTC.

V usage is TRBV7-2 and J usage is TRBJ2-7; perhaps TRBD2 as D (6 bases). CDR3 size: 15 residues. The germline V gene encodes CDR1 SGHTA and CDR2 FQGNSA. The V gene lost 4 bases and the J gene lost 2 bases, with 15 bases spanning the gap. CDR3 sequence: CASSSFAGNAYEQYF. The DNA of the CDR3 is TGTGCCAGCAGCTCCTTCGCGGGAAACGCCTACGAGCAGTACTTC.

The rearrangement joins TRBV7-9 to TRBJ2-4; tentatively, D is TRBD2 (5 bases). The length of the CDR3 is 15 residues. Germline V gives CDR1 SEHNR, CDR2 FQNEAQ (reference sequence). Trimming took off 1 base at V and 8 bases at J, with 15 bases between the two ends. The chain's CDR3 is CASSLVRGSLDIQYF. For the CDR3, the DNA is TGTGCCAGCAGCTTAGTAAGAGGGAGTCTTGACATTCAGTACTTC. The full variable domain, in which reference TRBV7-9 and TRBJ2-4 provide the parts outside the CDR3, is DTGVSQNPRHKITKRGQNVTFRCDPISEHNRLYWYRQTLGQGPEFLTYFQNEAQLEKSRLLSDRFSAERPKGSFSTLEIQRTEQGDSAMYLCASSLVRGSLDIQYFGAGTRLSVL.

The DNA of the CDR3 is TGTGCCAGCAGTTACGTCTTAGCGCCACTTCCCGGGGAGCTGTTTTTT. Residues: CASSYVLAPLPGELFF. The V gene is TRBV6-5, the J gene TRBJ2-2, with a tentative D call TRBD2 (5 bases). In germline, CDR1 is MNHEY, CDR2 SVGAGI. This CDR3 has 16 amino acids. Trimming took off 2 bases at V and 6 bases at J, with 16 bases between the two ends.

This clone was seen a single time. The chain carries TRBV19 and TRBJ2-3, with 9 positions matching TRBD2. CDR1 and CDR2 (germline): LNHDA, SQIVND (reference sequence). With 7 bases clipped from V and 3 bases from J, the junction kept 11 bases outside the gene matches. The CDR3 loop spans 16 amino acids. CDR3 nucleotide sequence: TGTGCCAGTACCACCGGAAGAGCGGGGGGAACAGATACGCAGTATTTT. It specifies CASTTGRAGGTDTQYF.

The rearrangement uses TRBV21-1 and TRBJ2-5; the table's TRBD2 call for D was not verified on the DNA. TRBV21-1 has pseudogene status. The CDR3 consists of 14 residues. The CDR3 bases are TGTGCCAGCAGCAAATCGGGGGGTTCGGAGACCCAGTACTTC. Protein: CASSKSGGSETQYF.

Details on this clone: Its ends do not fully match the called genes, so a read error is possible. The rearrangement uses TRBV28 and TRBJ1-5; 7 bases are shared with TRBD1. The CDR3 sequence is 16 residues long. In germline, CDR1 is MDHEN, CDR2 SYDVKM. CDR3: CASSSPTGMGNQPQHF. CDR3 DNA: TGTGCCAGCAGTTCACCGACAGGGATGGGCAACCAGCCCCAGCATTTT.

Written as DNA, the CDR3 is TGTGCCAGCAGTTTTTCCAGGGTTGGGAACACTGAAGCTTTCTTT. Its translation: CASSFSRVGNTEAFF. The chain has TRBV28 and TRBJ1-1, with D tentatively TRBD1 (5 bases). Trimming removed 3 bases from V and 1 base from J, with 12 bases in between. The CDR3 has 15 amino acids. From germline, CDR1 is MDHEN and CDR2 SYDVKM.

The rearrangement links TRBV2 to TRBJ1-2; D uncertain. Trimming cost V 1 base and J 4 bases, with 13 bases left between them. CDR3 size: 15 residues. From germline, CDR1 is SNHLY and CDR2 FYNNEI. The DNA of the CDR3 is TGTGCCAGCAGTGAAGGTGGCTTAAGAGGCTATGGCTACACCTTC. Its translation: CASSEGGLRGYGYTF.

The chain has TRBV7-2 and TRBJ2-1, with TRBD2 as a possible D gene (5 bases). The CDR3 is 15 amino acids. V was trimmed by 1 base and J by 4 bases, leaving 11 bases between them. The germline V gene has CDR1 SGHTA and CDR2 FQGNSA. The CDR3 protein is CASSLEGRTYNEQFF. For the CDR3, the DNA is TGTGCCAGCAGCTTAGAAGGGAGAACTTACAATGAGCAGTTCTTC.

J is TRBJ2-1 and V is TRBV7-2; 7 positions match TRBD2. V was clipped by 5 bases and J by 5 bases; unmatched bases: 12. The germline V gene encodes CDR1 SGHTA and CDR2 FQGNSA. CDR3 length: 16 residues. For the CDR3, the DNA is TGTGCCAGCAGCCGCCCCCTAAGCGGGGCCAACAATGAGCAGTTCTTC. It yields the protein CASSRPLSGANNEQFF. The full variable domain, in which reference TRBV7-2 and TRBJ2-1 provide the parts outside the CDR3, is GAGVSQSPSNKVTEKGKDVELRCDPISGHTALYWYRQSLGQGLEFLIYFQGNSAPDKSGLPSDRFSAERTGGSVSTLTIQRTQQEDSAVYLCASSRPLSGANNEQFFGPGTRLTVL.

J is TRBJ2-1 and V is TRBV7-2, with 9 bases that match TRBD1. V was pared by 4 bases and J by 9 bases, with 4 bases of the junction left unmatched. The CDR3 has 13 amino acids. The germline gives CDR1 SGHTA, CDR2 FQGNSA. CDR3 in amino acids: CASSSDRGGEQFF. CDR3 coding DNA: TGTGCCAGCAGCTCCGACAGGGGGGGTGAGCAGTTCTTC. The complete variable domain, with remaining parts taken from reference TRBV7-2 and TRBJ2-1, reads GAGVSQSPSNKVTEKGKDVELRCDPISGHTALYWYRQSLGQGLEFLIYFQGNSAPDKSGLPSDRFSAERTGGSVSTLTIQRTQQEDSAVYLCASSSDRGGEQFFGPGTRLTVL.

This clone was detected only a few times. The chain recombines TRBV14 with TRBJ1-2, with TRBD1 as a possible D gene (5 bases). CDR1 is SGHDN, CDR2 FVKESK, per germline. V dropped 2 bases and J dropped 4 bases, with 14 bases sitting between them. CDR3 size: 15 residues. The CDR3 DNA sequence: TGTGCCAGCAGCCAAAGGCAGGGAAATGCCTATGGCTACACCTTC. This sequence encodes CASSQRQGNAYGYTF.

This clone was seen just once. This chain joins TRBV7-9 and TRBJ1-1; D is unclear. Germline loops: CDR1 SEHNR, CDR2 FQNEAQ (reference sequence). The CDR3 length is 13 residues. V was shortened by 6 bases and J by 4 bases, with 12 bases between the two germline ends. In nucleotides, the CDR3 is TGTGCCAGCAGGAACTCAGGTCGCACTGAAGCTTTCTTT. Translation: CASRNSGRTEAFF.

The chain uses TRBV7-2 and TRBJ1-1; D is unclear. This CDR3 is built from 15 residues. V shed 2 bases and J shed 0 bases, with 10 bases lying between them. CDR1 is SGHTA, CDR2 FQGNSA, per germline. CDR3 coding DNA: TGTGCCAGCAGCTTAAACCCGGGGATGAACACTGAAGCTTTCTTT. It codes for CASSLNPGMNTEAFF.

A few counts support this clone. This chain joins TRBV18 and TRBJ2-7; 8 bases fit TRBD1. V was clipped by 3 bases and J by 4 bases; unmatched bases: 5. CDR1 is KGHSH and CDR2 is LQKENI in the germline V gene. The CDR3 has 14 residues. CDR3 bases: TGTGCCAGCTCACCGACAGGGGATCCGTACGAGCAGTACTTC. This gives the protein CASSPTGDPYEQYF.

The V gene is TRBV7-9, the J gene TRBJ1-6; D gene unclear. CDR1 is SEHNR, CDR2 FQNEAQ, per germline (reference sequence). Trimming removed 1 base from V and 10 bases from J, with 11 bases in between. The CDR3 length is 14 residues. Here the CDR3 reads CASSLGVVASPLHF. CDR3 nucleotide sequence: TGTGCCAGCAGCTTAGGAGTGGTAGCATCACCCCTCCACTTT.

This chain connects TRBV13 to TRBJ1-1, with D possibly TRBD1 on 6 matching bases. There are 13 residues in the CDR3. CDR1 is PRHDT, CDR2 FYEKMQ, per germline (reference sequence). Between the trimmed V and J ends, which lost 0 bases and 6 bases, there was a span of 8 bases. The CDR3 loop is CASSLGRGAEAFF. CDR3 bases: TGTGCCAGCAGCTTAGGCAGGGGCGCTGAAGCTTTCTTT.

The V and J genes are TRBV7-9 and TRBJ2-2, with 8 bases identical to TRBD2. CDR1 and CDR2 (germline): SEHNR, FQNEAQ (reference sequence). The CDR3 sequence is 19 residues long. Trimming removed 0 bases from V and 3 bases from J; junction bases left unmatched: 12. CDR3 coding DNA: TGTGCCAGCAGCTTAGCGAAGACTAGCCGGGGGGGAGACACCGGGGAGCTGTTTTTT. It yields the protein CASSLAKTSRGGDTGELFF.

The CDR3 bases are TGTGCCAGCAGCTTTGACAGGTTCAATCAGCCCCAGCATTTT. Residues: CASSFDRFNQPQHF. This chain joins TRBV7-8 and TRBJ1-5, with D maybe TRBD1 (6 bases). Trimming stripped 3 bases from V and 3 bases from J, with 9 bases between. CDR1 SGHVS and CDR2 FQNEAQ come from the germline V gene. The CDR3 is made up of 14 amino acids.